One sample yielded the 12 T cell receptor beta chains listed below, sequenced in a study of T cells in Graves' hyperthyroidism and ophthalmopathy. Amplified TCR beta CDR3 regions derived from RNA transcripts. The TCR CDR3 was amplified in a first-round RT-PCR using the HTBI primer set. TCRdb itself ran the multiplex PCR reads through MiXCR, one entry per CDR3 protein. Of 80,000 to 100,000 distinct CDR3 sequences listed, approximately 39% were seen once; the top ten hold roughly a tenth. Sequenced input: peripheral blood or thyroid tissue (not recorded which). These receptors originate from a woman younger than 45 with Graves' hyperthyroidism.

This clonotype has at least ten counts. V is TRBV6-5 and J is TRBJ1-4; D unclear. The CDR3 is 14 residues long. Germline values: CDR1 MNHEY, CDR2 SVGAGI. Trimming left V 7 bases short and J 5 bases short, with 14 bases between. CDR3 amino acids: CASNHQGRNEKLFF. The CDR3, as DNA: TGTGCCAGCAATCATCAAGGGCGGAATGAAAAACTGTTTTTT.

This clonotype was counted at least ten times. The chain couples TRBV20-1 to TRBJ2-7; 14 nucleotides line up with TRBD2. This CDR3 has 17 residues. V was pared by 1 base and J by 7 bases, with 12 bases of the junction left unmatched. Germline assignment: CDR1 DFQATT and CDR2 SNEGSKA (reference sequence). CDR3 loop: CSARGLAGGISLGEQYF. CDR3 coding DNA: TGCAGTGCTAGAGGACTAGCGGGAGGGATTTCACTGGGGGAGCAGTACTTC.

The chain links TRBV30 to TRBJ1-1; D gene uncertain. CDR1 and CDR2 from the germline V gene are GTSNPN and SVGIG (reference sequence). This CDR3 region has 13 residues. V was shortened by 2 bases and J by 5 bases, with 12 bases between the two germline ends. The CDR3 nucleotides are TGTGCCTGGAGTTCTACGTGGGTTACTGAAGCTTTCTTT. This codes for CAWSSTWVTEAFF.

A word on this clonotype: One end of the junction varies from germline; a read error may be responsible. The chain combines TRBV10-3 with TRBJ2-7, with D perhaps TRBD2 (7 bases). The length of the CDR3 is 13 residues. CDR1 and CDR2 (germline): ENHRY, SYGVKD. This chain's CDR3 is CAISGGLAEEQCF. Here the CDR3 DNA reads TGTGCCATCAGTGGGGGGCTAGCGGAAGAGCAGTGCTTC.

The rearrangement links TRBV7-9 to TRBJ1-2, with 9 bases that match TRBD1. V lost 6 bases to trimming and J lost 8 bases; unmatched junction nucleotides: 10. This CDR3 is built from 14 residues. CDR1 and CDR2 (germline): SEHNR, FQNEAQ (reference sequence). CDR3 in DNA: TGTGCCAGCAGACCCGGGACAGGGTTTAGAGGCTACACCTTC. Its protein product is CASRPGTGFRGYTF. Full variable domain (remainder filled in from reference TRBV7-9 and TRBJ1-2): DTGVSQNPRHKITKRGQNVTFRCDPISEHNRLYWYRQTLGQGPEFLTYFQNEAQLEKSRLLSDRFSAERPKGSFSTLEIQRTEQGDSAMYLCASRPGTGFRGYTFGSGTRLTVV.

This rearrangement joins TRBV7-6 to TRBJ2-5; 9 bases map to TRBD1. Per germline, CDR1 SGHVS and CDR2 FNYEAQ. V lost 5 bases and J lost 13; bases outside the gene matches: 11. The length of the CDR3 is 13 residues. The CDR3 region has the DNA TGTGCCAGCAGCCTTTACAGGGGGCTGGAGGGGTACTTC. Protein sequence: CASSLYRGLEGYF.

This clonotype was seen more than once but under ten times. The genes are TRBV11-2 and TRBJ1-6; D gene unclear. CDR3 size: 16 residues. Germline CDR1 reads SGHAT; CDR2 reads FQNNGV. The germline V and J ends were trimmed by 5 bases and 6 bases, with 17 bases remaining between them. The CDR3 loop reads CASSHYRGGRNSPLHF. The DNA of the CDR3 is TGTGCCAGCAGCCACTATCGGGGAGGGCGTAATTCACCCCTCCACTTT.

This chain connects TRBV15 to TRBJ2-7; tentatively, D is TRBD2 (7 bases). V was clipped by 3 bases and J by 6 bases, with 12 bases between them. This CDR3 is 13 amino acids long. The germline V gene encodes CDR1 LNHNV and CDR2 YYDKDF (reference sequence). The CDR3 protein is CATSRWGGGEQYF. The CDR3 bases are TGTGCCACCAGCAGGTGGGGGGGCGGCGAGCAGTACTTC.

This clonotype has at least ten counts. The chain has TRBV27 and TRBJ2-5; perhaps TRBD1 as D (6 bases). Germline loops: CDR1 MNHEY, CDR2 SMNVEV (reference sequence). The CDR3 contains 14 residues. V gave up 6 bases and J gave up 6 bases, with 17 bases separating them. CDR3 nucleotides: TGTGCCAGCAGCCCTGGACAGCCTGGAAAGACCCAGTACTTC. Protein sequence: CASSPGQPGKTQYF.

The chain is built from TRBV4-1 and TRBJ2-3; D is perhaps TRBD2 (6 bases). Deletions cut 3 bases from V and 0 bases from J, with 10 bases between. This CDR3 has 15 amino acids. Germline assignment: CDR1 MGHRA and CDR2 YSYEKL. The CDR3 spells CASSQIAVSTDTQYF. Here the CDR3 DNA reads TGCGCCAGCAGCCAGATAGCGGTTAGCACAGATACGCAGTATTTT.

The chain links TRBV15 to TRBJ2-7; 9 bases fit TRBD2. CDR3 length: 15 amino acids. The germline CDR1 and CDR2 sequences are LNHNV and YYDKDF (reference sequence). The ends lost 3 bases at V and 7 bases at J; junction bases unmatched: 10. CDR3 region: CATSRDLAGVREQYF. In DNA form, the CDR3 reads TGTGCCACCAGCAGGGACTTAGCGGGAGTGCGGGAGCAGTACTTC.

Details on this clonotype: A read error may account for a junction end that differs from germline. The rearrangement links TRBV19 to TRBJ2-5, with D unclear. Per germline, CDR1 LNHDA and CDR2 SQIVND (reference sequence). The CDR3 extends over 12 amino acids. CDR3 sequence (DNA): TGTGCCAATAGTATAGTCGGAGAGGCCCAGTACTTC. Translation: CANSIVGEAQYF.